What follows are 18 T cell receptor beta chains derived from one specimen sequenced in a study of OX40 agonist ivuxolimab in advanced cancers. TCRdb's copy holds only in-frame clones and misses some; the assay was immunoSEQ multiplex PCR. The sample carries around 140,000 clones, about 92% recorded once. The sequencing used CD4+ or CD8+ T cells sorted from blood, collected in a trial of the OX40 agonist ivuxolimab. These TCRs come from an adult with an advanced solid tumor such as melanoma, head and neck, liver or kidney cancer.

The chain couples TRBV18 to TRBJ1-1; 7 bases line up with TRBD1. The V segment lost 3 bases and the J segment 3 bases; nucleotides outside the gene matches: 13. This CDR3 has 17 amino acids. Germline loops: CDR1 KGHSH, CDR2 LQKENI. The CDR3 DNA reads TGTGCCAGCTCACCCTCAGGGGGTAGCTTGATCGACACTGAAGCTTTCTTT. Amino acids: CASSPSGGSLIDTEAFF.

Worth noting for this clone: The junction and the germline gene differ at one end; a read error may be behind it. This sequence joins TRBV5-1 and TRBJ2-1; 8 bases are a match to TRBD1. The CDR3 spans 14 residues. From germline, CDR1 is SGHRS and CDR2 YFSETQ. The CDR3: CASRTQGADNGQFF. DNA for the CDR3: TGCGCCAGCAGGACTCAGGGGGCCGACAATGGGCAGTTCTTC.

The rearrangement links TRBV7-3 to TRBJ1-6; 9 positions match TRBD1. V gave up 5 bases and J gave up 8 bases; unmatched junction bases: 4. CDR1 and CDR2 from the germline V gene are SGHTA and FQGTGA. CDR3 length: 14 amino acids. CDR3 sequence reads: CASSTGQGYSPLHF. CDR3 coding DNA: TGTGCCAGCAGCACCGGACAGGGGTATTCACCCCTCCACTTT.

The J gene is TRBJ1-1, the V gene TRBV7-7, with D possibly matching TRBD1 (5 bases). This CDR3 region has 13 residues. The germline V gene has CDR1 SSHAT and CDR2 FNYEAQ (reference sequence). The V end was cut by 6 bases, the J end by 6 bases, with 14 bases between. The CDR3 region has the DNA TGTGCCAGCAGTTCAGGGTTCGGAGCTGAAGCTTTCTTT. It encodes CASSSGFGAEAFF.

The chain uses TRBV28 and TRBJ1-5, with TRBD1 as a possible D gene (6 bases). The CDR3 length is 15 residues. Per the germline V gene, CDR1 is MDHEN and CDR2 is SYDVKM. Trimming pared 6 bases from V and 5 bases from J, leaving 17 bases between. The CDR3 DNA follows: TGTGCCAGCAGAGCTGGGACAAGTCATCATCAGCCCCAGCATTTT. It encodes CASRAGTSHHQPQHF.

Comment on this clone: The conserved phenylalanine or tryptophan normally closing the CDR3 is absent here, so this likely arose from a read error. It is unclear where the CDR3 begins or ends on the DNA, so no DNA is shown, and the CDR3 is as TCRdb lists it. This chain uses TRBV7-2 with TRBJ1-2. With termini counted, the CDR3 has 13 amino acids. Germline CDR1 reads SGHTA; CDR2 reads FQGNSA. CDR3 region: CASSWGPGSPTSH.

V and J are TRBV10-1 and TRBJ2-2; no clear D. The V end lost 4 bases, the J end lost 7 bases, and 13 bases lay between the germline ends. Germline lookup yields CDR1 WNHNN and CDR2 SYGVQD (reference sequence). This CDR3 is built from 14 residues. CDR3: CASSAMTAGGELFF. In DNA form, the CDR3 reads TGCGCCAGCAGTGCTATGACGGCTGGCGGGGAGCTGTTTTTT.

This clone came up once. The chain combines TRBV18 with TRBJ1-2, with a tentative D call TRBD1 (6 bases). Trimming removed 3 bases at V and 2 bases at J, with 19 bases between. This CDR3 has 17 amino acids. The V gene's germline CDR1 is KGHSH and CDR2 LQKENI. This CDR3 reads CASSPETTGRPNYGYTF. DNA for the CDR3: TGTGCCAGCTCACCCGAGACCACAGGGCGCCCCAACTATGGCTACACCTTC.

The chain couples TRBV7-9 to TRBJ2-7, with D tentatively TRBD1 (5 bases). V lost 3 bases and J 7 bases, leaving 16 bases between the germline ends. CDR1 and CDR2 from the germline V gene are SEHNR and FQNEAQ (reference sequence). This CDR3 region has 14 residues. CDR3 nucleotides: TGTGCCAGCAGCTTCAGGGCGAGAACTGGGGAGCAGTACTTC. Translating it yields CASSFRARTGEQYF.

This rearrangement joins TRBV19 to TRBJ2-3; no definite D call. Germline lookup yields CDR1 LNHDA and CDR2 SQIVND (reference sequence). V was pared by 6 bases and J by 0 bases, with 13 bases between. This CDR3 comprises 15 residues. CDR3 in DNA: TGTGCCAGTAGCCGTGACGGAAAAAGCACAGATACGCAGTATTTT. Its translation is CASSRDGKSTDTQYF. Based on the CDR3 plus reference TRBV19 and TRBJ2-3, the full variable domain is DGGITQSPKYLFRKEGQNVTLSCEQNLNHDAMYWYRQDPGQGLRLIYYSQIVNDFQKGDIAEGYSVSREKKESFPLTVTSAQKNPTAFYLCASSRDGKSTDTQYFGPGTRLTVL.

The chain links TRBV7-2 to TRBJ1-6; 8 bases are a match to TRBD1. The CDR3 is made up of 13 amino acids. The V segment lost 4 bases and the J segment 11 bases; nucleotides outside the gene matches: 4. Germline assignment: CDR1 SGHTA and CDR2 FQGNSA. The CDR3 region has the DNA TGTGCCAGCAGCTCCGGGACAGGTCCACCCCTCCACTTT. Its translation is CASSSGTGPPLHF.

V is TRBV4-3 and J is TRBJ1-2, with D perhaps matching TRBD1 (6 bases). Germline CDR1 is LGHNA and CDR2 is YSLEER. The length of the CDR3 is 16 residues. Trimming shortened V by 0 bases and J by 2 bases, and 13 bases separated the two germline ends. CDR3 sequence: CASSQDQRGANYGYTF. The DNA of the CDR3 is TGCGCCAGCAGCCAAGATCAGAGGGGGGCGAACTATGGCTACACCTTC.

Written as DNA, the CDR3 is TGTGCCATCAGTGGAGGGGAAAATAGCGGAGTCCGAAAGACCCAGTACTTC. Protein: CAISGGENSGVRKTQYF. The V and J genes are TRBV10-3 and TRBJ2-5, with D maybe TRBD2 (6 bases). Trimming left V 4 bases short and J 6 bases short, with 24 bases between. The CDR3 extends over 17 amino acids. Germline V CDR1 and CDR2: ENHRY, SYGVKD.

The chain combines TRBV6-5 with TRBJ2-5; D could derive from TRBD1 or TRBD2 (5 bases each). Looked up from germline, CDR1 is MNHEY and CDR2 is SVGAGI. This CDR3 contains 14 residues. With 5 bases removed from V and 1 base from J, the gap between germline ends came to 11 bases. The CDR3 reads CASSGRDPQETQYF. DNA for the CDR3: TGTGCCAGCAGTGGCCGGGACCCCCAAGAGACCCAGTACTTC.

For the CDR3, the DNA is TGTGCCATCAGTCTGGACCCGCCCGCTCCGGGCACAGATACGCAGTATTTT. Translated, it gives CAISLDPPAPGTDTQYF. This chain links TRBV10-3 with TRBJ2-3; no clear D gene. The CDR3 contains 17 residues. CDR1 ENHRY and CDR2 SYGVKD come from the germline V gene. Trimming took off 5 bases at V and 1 base at J, with 19 bases between the two ends.

The rearrangement joins TRBV10-3 to TRBJ2-7; 13 bases match TRBD2. Germline trimming cut 0 bases from V and 6 bases from J; bases unmatched to any gene: 5. Germline CDR1 ENHRY, CDR2 SYGVKD. The CDR3 contains 16 residues. CDR3 in DNA: TGTGCCATCAGTGAGTCGAGTCGACTAGCGGGAGGCGAGCAGTACTTC. Its protein is CAISESSRLAGGEQYF.

This chain connects TRBV28 to TRBJ2-1, with 9 bases aligning to TRBD2. The germline gives CDR1 MDHEN, CDR2 SYDVKM. Trimming at V came to 6 bases and at J to 2 bases, leaving 5 bases not matched to a gene. The CDR3 sequence is 15 residues long. For the CDR3, the DNA is TGTGCCAGCAGCAATAGCGGGAGAGCCTACAATGAGCAGTTCTTC. It yields the protein CASSNSGRAYNEQFF.

The chain uses TRBV4-2 and TRBJ2-7, with 10 bases identical to TRBD2. Germline V gene sequence: CDR1 LGHNA, CDR2 YNFKEQ. CDR3 length equals 19 residues. V lost 0 bases to trimming and J lost 11 bases; unmatched junction nucleotides: 22. CDR3 coding DNA: TGTGCCAGCAGCCAAGAACGGAGGCTAGCGGGAGCGAATTACGAGGAGGAGTACTTC. This codes for CASSQERRLAGANYEEEYF.